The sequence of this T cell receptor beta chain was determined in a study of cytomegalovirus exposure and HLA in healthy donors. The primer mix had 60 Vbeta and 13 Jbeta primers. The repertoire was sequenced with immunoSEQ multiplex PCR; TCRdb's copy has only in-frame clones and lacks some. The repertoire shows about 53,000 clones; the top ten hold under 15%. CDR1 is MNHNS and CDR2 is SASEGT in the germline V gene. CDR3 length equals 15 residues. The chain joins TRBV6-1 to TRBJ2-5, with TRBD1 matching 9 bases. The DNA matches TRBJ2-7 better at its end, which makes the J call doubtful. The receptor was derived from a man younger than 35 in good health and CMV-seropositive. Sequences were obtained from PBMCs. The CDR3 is CASSVYRDRAYEQYF. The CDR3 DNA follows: TGTGCCAGCAGTGTCTACCGGGACAGGGCGTACGAGCAGTACTTC.